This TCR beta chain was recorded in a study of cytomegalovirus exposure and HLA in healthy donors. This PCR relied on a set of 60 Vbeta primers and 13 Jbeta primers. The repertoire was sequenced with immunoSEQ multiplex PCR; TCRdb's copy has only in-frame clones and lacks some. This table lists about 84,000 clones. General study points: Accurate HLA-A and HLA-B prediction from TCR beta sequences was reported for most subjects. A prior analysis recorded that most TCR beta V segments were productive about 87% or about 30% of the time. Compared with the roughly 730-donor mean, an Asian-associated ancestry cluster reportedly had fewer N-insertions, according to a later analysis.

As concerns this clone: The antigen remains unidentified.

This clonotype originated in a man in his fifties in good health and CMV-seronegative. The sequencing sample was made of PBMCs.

As DNA, the CDR3 is TGTGCCAGCAGGAAAAGCAGGGCCAACACTGAAGCTTTCTTT. It encodes CASRKSRANTEAFF. The chain recombines TRBV27 with TRBJ1-1, with D perhaps TRBD1 (5 bases). This CDR3 has 14 residues. The germline gives CDR1 MNHEY, CDR2 SMNVEV (reference sequence). The V gene lost 6 bases and the J gene lost 2 bases, with 13 bases spanning the gap.